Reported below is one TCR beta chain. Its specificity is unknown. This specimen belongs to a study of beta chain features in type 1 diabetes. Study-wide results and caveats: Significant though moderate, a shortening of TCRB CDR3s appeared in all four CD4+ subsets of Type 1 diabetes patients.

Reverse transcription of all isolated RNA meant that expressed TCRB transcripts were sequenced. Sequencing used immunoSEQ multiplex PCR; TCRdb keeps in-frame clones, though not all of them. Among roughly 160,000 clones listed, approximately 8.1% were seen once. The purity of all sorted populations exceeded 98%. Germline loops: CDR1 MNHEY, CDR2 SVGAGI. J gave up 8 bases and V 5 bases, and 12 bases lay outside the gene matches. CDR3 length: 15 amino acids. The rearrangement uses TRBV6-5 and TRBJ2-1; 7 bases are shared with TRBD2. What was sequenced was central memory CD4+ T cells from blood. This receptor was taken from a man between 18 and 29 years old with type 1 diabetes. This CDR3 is CASSRDPGLSYEQFF. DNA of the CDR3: TGTGCCAGCAGTCGAGATCCGGGACTATCGTATGAGCAGTTCTTC.